Listed here is a single T cell receptor beta chain. The specificity of this receptor is unknown. No per-base quality is available; no much larger clone lies one base away. The sample originates from a study of identical twins listed by TCRdb under 2016. Some background on the complete study: The study deep-sequenced TCR alpha and beta repertoires from monozygotic twins, unrelated adults of various ages and cord blood to test whether fetal clonotypes persist. Replicate twin experiments were performed at different times using different library preparation protocols to rule out contamination. Beyond this particular receptor, the publication reports: Excess twin sharing in beta out-of-frame sequences was weaker because fewer shared sequences lowered the signal-to-noise ratio. Because the same donors could not be followed over many years, conclusions were based on cross-sectional statistical analysis. Zero-insertion analyses could be partly confounded by invariant T cells such as MAIT and iNKT, though diverse VJ usage argued against such confounding for most clonotypes. Out-of-frame TCR alpha sharing in monozygotic twins was systematically underestimated by recombination models, whereas sharing between unrelated individuals was in agreement with the recombination models. Compared with coincidental sharing between unrelated individuals, out-of-frame TCR alpha sequences shared between twins showed an excess of sequences with low generation probability. Fewer insertions were carried by abundant cord blood beta clonotypes; a weaker similar trend was observed in young adult naive repertoires, while no such trend was observed in memory repertoires.

Only healthy Caucasian donors were included. The germline V gene yields MGHRA for CDR1 and YSYEKL for CDR2. V was cut back by 4 bases and J by 0 bases, leaving a gap of 10 bases between them. The CDR3 spans 15 residues, from the cysteine through the phenylalanine. Only the CDR3 DNA stays, 45 bases, in frame from base 1. The method behind the library was 5' RACE. Instrument used: Illumina HiSeq 2000. A universal primer binding site was added through template switching, and the final cDNA carried a unique molecular identifier so that TCR cDNA molecules could be counted accurately. First-strand cDNA for TCR alpha and beta chains was synthesized from specific primers in the conserved constant-segment region. Each cDNA library was double barcoded, with a SMART-Mk sample barcode plus Illumina barcodes, to control for contamination. TruSeq adapter sequences, together with Illumina sample barcodes, were added in two successive PCR steps. The Illumina HiSeq platform was used with custom primers to sequence TCR alpha and beta cDNA libraries. Turning to the authors' computational methods: MiGEC processed the raw reads to extract unique molecular identifiers, while MiXCR was used to determine the CDR3 positions. Recombination models were inferred per individual with the repgenHMM and IGoR tools using an EM algorithm. Shared clonotypes were analyzed with the tcR package in R, and sharing was normalized by the product of cloneset sizes. To study raw recombination free of thymic and clonal selection effects, out-of-frame nonproductive sequences were analyzed. Clones were called with MiXCR by TCRdb after fastp trimmed the public reads at Q25, and only in-frame beta chains were retained. Every CDR3 protein is listed once, alongside the most common genes and DNA of its rows. The V and J calls, along with clone size, are taken from TCRdb and not from the paper's own processing. This sample comprises some 1,700,000 distinct CDR3 sequences, around 33% of them detected only once. Around 0.25% of the sample belongs to the ten largest clones.

The sample was cord blood. The receptor chain draws on TRBV4-1 and TRBJ1-3; matching of 5 bases hints at TRBD1 as the D gene. This receptor was obtained from a newborn girl in good health. The bases are TGCGCCAGCAGCCGTAGGGGCCACTCTGGAAACACCATATATTTT. Protein translation: CASSRRGHSGNTIYF.